A few counts support the clone carrying this T cell receptor (beta chain). This sample stems from a study of cytomegalovirus exposure and HLA in healthy donors. Germline loops: CDR1 SGHRS, CDR2 YFSETQ. The CDR3 length is 14 residues. Trimming at V came to 3 bases and at J to 4 bases, leaving 3 bases not matched to a gene. Primers for the PCR totalled 60 Vbeta and 13 Jbeta. Method: immunoSEQ multiplex PCR; TCRdb's copy keeps in-frame clones and lacks some. In the table there are approximately 210,000 clones, roughly four fifths of which are singletons. Sequencing input: PBMCs. The TCR sequence derives from a woman in her 30s in good health and CMV-seropositive. The V gene is TRBV5-1, the J gene TRBJ1-1, with 10 bases that match TRBD1. In DNA, the CDR3 is TGCGCCAGCAGCTCCGGACAGGGGGGCACTGAAGCTTTCTTT. It yields the protein CASSSGQGGTEAFF.